This TCR beta chain was documented in a study of OX40 agonist ivuxolimab in advanced cancers. V shed 6 bases and J shed 3 bases, with 29 bases lying between them. This CDR3 region has 19 residues. CDR1 and CDR2 from the germline V gene are KGHSH and LQKENI. TCRdb keeps only in-frame clones here, not all; method: immunoSEQ multiplex PCR. This sample yields about 21,000 clones, of which approximately 83% are seen a single time; around a fifth belongs to the top ten. This TCR came from an adult with an advanced solid tumor such as melanoma, head and neck, liver or kidney cancer. This sequence joins TRBV18 and TRBJ1-1; D unresolved. This material consisted of CD4+ or CD8+ T cells sorted from blood, taken in a trial of the OX40 agonist ivuxolimab. The chain's CDR3 is CASSKSKGYGKSRDTEAFF. Here the CDR3 DNA reads TGTGCCAGCTCTAAGTCAAAGGGTTACGGAAAGTCTCGGGACACTGAAGCTTTCTTT.